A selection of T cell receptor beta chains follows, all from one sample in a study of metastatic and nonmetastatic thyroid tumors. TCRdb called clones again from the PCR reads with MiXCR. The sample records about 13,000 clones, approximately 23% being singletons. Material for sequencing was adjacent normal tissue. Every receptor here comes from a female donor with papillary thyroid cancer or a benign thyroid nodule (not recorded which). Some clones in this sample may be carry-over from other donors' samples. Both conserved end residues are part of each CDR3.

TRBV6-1,CASRTSGGGNYEQYF
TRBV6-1,CVSSHEGSGNQPQHF
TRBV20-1,CSAQGGTRTYEQYF
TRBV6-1,CASSNQNIQYF
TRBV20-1,CSARDRLGIGELFF
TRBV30,CAWSVQGSRGQGYTF
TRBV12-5,CASGFSAFF
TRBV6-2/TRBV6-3,CASSPWTGHTYSGANVLTF
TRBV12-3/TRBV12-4,CASSFVRSQPQHF
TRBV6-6,CAISSLGNFGHDGYTF
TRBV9,CASSVEVLEVGDARFF
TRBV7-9,CASTYREVEAFF
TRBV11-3,CASRLGGTEAFF
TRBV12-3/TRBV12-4,CASSPGQGPYNEQFF
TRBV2,CASSAGLAGYNEQFF
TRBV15,CATSRDNLREDNEQFF
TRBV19,CASRGQVYGYTF
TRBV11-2,CASSLGAGGPVAGELFF
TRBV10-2,CASSESVGAGINEQFF
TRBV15,CATSRYRDTASYEQYF
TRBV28,CASRDINYEQYF
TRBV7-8,CASSHRGSNTGELFF
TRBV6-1,CASSDYRGPWYSNQPQHF
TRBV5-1,CASSTRQLSSYEQYF
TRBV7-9,CASSLGLAGAETQYF
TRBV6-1,CASGLEGSGNQPQHF
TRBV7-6,CASSSDASNSPLHF
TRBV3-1,CASSHATGRSSYNEQFF
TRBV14,CASSHVDRKAFF
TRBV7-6,CASSRQETQYF
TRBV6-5,CASSYSPYYNEQFF
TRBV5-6,CASSSTDPRGEKLFF
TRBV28,CASSLSWRLRGEQYF
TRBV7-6,CASSLVSGQDYEQYF
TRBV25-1,CASSYPLRLAGGSSYNEQFF
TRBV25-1,CASSEGGVLCYTF
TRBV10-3,CASLPGGYTDTQYF
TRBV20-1,CSARMTSGLQETQYF
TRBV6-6,CASSYSREGDTQYF
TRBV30,CAWSVWGTRSTEAFF
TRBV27,CARRVQTGINSPLHF
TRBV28,CASSNLGQGSWNSQFF
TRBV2,CASIVYEADTQYF
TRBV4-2,CASRLLAFGNTIYF
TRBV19,CASSILGGSQPQHF
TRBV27,CASSLKRPDGTSTDTQYF
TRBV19,CSSSMSQAPYEQYF
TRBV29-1,CSVEGNYGYTF
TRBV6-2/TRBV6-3,CASRFGSGELFF
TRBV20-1,CSARGGWWDSSYEQYF
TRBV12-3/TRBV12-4,CASFTGRGNTEAFF
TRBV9,CASSAGLVITDTQYF
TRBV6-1,CASRPGSKNTEAFF
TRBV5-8,CASTQIGQGDEQYF
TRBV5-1,CASSLSGANNEQFF
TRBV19,CASTGTDGPQPYEQYF
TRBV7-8,CASSASGAHYNEQFF
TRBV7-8,CASSIALGSYEQYF
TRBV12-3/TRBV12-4,CASSRTGGGEKLFF
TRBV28,CASSYTRVFAETQYF